This TCR beta chain was sequenced during a study of Ad26.COV2.S vaccination and SARS-CoV-2 variants. Study at large: The vaccine Ad26.COV2.S was put into the muscle once, or twice with 56 days between.

Germline-derived CDR1 and CDR2 are LNHDA and SQIVND (reference sequence). The CDR3 has 15 residues. Note on this clone: Its antigen is unidentified. The junction shows a germline mismatch at one end, possibly a read error.

Study results and caveats: Substantial post-vaccination breadth of spike-specific CD8+ and CD4+ T cell responses was reported.

As for treatment: some 20 received Ad26.COV2.S at low or high dose, single or two shots; about 5 received placebo; per-sample allocation not given. Samples analyzed were those drawn on day 63 after the first vaccine or placebo injection. Some clones are missing from TCRdb's copy, which holds only in-frame ones; the method was immunoSEQ multiplex PCR. The sample includes approximately 410,000 clones, roughly 90% of them seen just once. Sequencing used peripheral blood, obtained in a trial of Ad26.COV2.S vaccine versus placebo. The rearrangement links TRBV19 to TRBJ2-2; 9 positions match TRBD2. This receptor was obtained from a person aged 18-60 years who received the Ad26.COV2.S COVID-19 vaccine or a placebo. CDR3 sequence reads: CASSIAGDDTGELFF. In nucleotides, the CDR3 is TGTGCCAGTAGCATAGCGGGGGACGACACCGGGGAGCTGTTTTTT. The entire variable domain, with the rest obtained from reference TRBV19 and TRBJ2-2, is as follows: DGGITQSPKYLFRKEGQNVTLSCEQNLNHDAMYWYRQDPGQGLRLIYYSQIVNDFQKGDIAEGYSVSREKKESFPLTVTSAQKNPTAFYLCASSIAGDDTGELFFGEGSRLTVL.